This is a list of T cell receptor beta chains from one sample in a study of blood T cell repertoires in COVID-19. Libraries were prepared by immunoSEQ multiplex PCR; TCRdb keeps only in-frame clonotypes and omits some of them. The sample holds 35,000 to 45,000 clones, around 87% seen once. The sequenced sample consisted of peripheral blood. Source of these receptors: a man aged 45-60 years with active COVID-19. The CDR3 runs from the conserved cysteine through the conserved F or W. The order of the fields is clone size, CDR3 length, D gene, V gene, J gene, CDR3 protein, CDR3 DNA. A D gene is named only where the DNA matches it firmly. Where a row states a size, it is once, few, many or the class of an expanded clone; other rows omit it.

clone size: .
CDR3 length: 23
D gene: TRBD2
V gene: TRBV23-1
J gene: TRBJ2-3
CDR3 protein: CASSHHKSPVWASGGRDTDTQYF
CDR3 DNA: TGCGCCAGCAGTCACCACAAGTCGCCCGTTTGGGCTAGCGGGGGCCGCGACACAGATACGCAGTATTTT

clone size: .
CDR3 length: 13
D gene: .
V gene: TRBV6-5
J gene: TRBJ2-1
CDR3 protein: CASSYRGYNEQFF
CDR3 DNA: TGTGCCAGCAGTTACCGGGGATACAATGAGCAGTTCTTC

clone size: .
CDR3 length: 14
D gene: TRBD1
V gene: TRBV29-1
J gene: TRBJ1-2
CDR3 protein: CSVATDRGASGYTF
CDR3 DNA: TGCAGCGTGGCTACCGACAGGGGCGCCTCTGGCTACACCTTC

clone size: .
CDR3 length: 15
D gene: TRBD1
V gene: TRBV15
J gene: TRBJ1-2
CDR3 protein: CATSRDPDRGGGYTF
CDR3 DNA: TGTGCCACCAGCAGAGACCCGGACAGGGGAGGTGGCTACACCTTC

clone size: .
CDR3 length: 12
D gene: TRBD1
V gene: TRBV30
J gene: TRBJ1-5
CDR3 protein: CALDRGGQPQHF
CDR3 DNA: TGTGCCTTGGACAGGGGAGGTCAGCCCCAGCATTTT

clone size: once
CDR3 length: 15
D gene: .
V gene: TRBV9
J gene: TRBJ2-6
CDR3 protein: CASSEPHNGANVLTF
CDR3 DNA: TGTGCCAGCAGCGAGCCCCATAATGGGGCCAACGTCCTGACTTTC

clone size: few
CDR3 length: 14
D gene: .
V gene: TRBV28
J gene: TRBJ1-6
CDR3 protein: CASRKQGSNSPLHF
CDR3 DNA: TGTGCCAGCAGGAAACAGGGTAGTAATTCACCCCTCCACTTT

clone size: .
CDR3 length: 13
D gene: .
V gene: TRBV5-1
J gene: TRBJ2-1
CDR3 protein: CASSRITEFEQFF
CDR3 DNA: TGCGCCAGCAGCCGAATCACTGAGTTCGAGCAGTTCTTC

clone size: few
CDR3 length: 14
D gene: .
V gene: TRBV3-1/TRBV3-2
J gene: TRBJ2-7
CDR3 protein: CASSQDGGWGEQYF
CDR3 DNA: TGTGCCAGCAGCCAAGACGGAGGGTGGGGCGAGCAGTACTTC

clone size: .
CDR3 length: 15
D gene: .
V gene: TRBV28
J gene: TRBJ2-1
CDR3 protein: CASSLKRVGLNEQFF
CDR3 DNA: TGTGCCAGCAGTTTGAAGCGGGTAGGCCTCAATGAGCAGTTCTTC

clone size: .
CDR3 length: 12
D gene: .
V gene: TRBV5-1
J gene: TRBJ2-7
CDR3 protein: CASSLERYEQYF
CDR3 DNA: TGCGCCAGCAGCTTGGAGCGCTACGAGCAGTACTTC

clone size: .
CDR3 length: 13
D gene: .
V gene: TRBV5-1
J gene: TRBJ2-7
CDR3 protein: CASSPPGGYEQYF
CDR3 DNA: TGCGCCAGCAGCCCCCCGGGTGGCTACGAGCAGTACTTC

clone size: .
CDR3 length: 15
D gene: TRBD1
V gene: TRBV5-6
J gene: TRBJ2-2
CDR3 protein: CASSFWDRVSGELFF
CDR3 DNA: TGTGCCAGCAGCTTCTGGGACAGGGTCTCCGGGGAGCTGTTTTTT

clone size: .
CDR3 length: 15
D gene: .
V gene: TRBV6-6
J gene: TRBJ1-2
CDR3 protein: CASSYSRTAAYGYTF
CDR3 DNA: TGTGCCAGCAGTTACTCCAGGACAGCCGCTTATGGCTACACCTTC

clone size: .
CDR3 length: 17
D gene: TRBD2
V gene: TRBV5-6
J gene: TRBJ2-6
CDR3 protein: CASSLLGLFSGANVLTF
CDR3 DNA: TGTGCCAGCAGCTTGTTGGGACTATTCTCTGGGGCCAACGTCCTGACTTTC

clone size: .
CDR3 length: 16
D gene: .
V gene: TRBV18
J gene: TRBJ1-2
CDR3 protein: CASSEGGRGYHYGYTF
CDR3 DNA: TGTGCCAGCTCTGAGGGGGGGCGCGGCTACCATTATGGCTACACCTTC

clone size: few
CDR3 length: 14
D gene: .
V gene: TRBV7-9
J gene: TRBJ1-1
CDR3 protein: CASSPSGWNTEAFF
CDR3 DNA: TGTGCCAGCAGCCCCAGCGGGTGGAACACTGAAGCTTTCTTT

clone size: .
CDR3 length: 17
D gene: TRBD1
V gene: TRBV19
J gene: TRBJ2-2
CDR3 protein: CASSPTRTGQNTGELFF
CDR3 DNA: TGTGCCAGTAGTCCGACCCGGACAGGGCAGAACACCGGGGAGCTGTTTTTT

clone size: .
CDR3 length: 13
D gene: TRBD1
V gene: TRBV27
J gene: TRBJ2-1
CDR3 protein: CASSFRGLDEQFF
CDR3 DNA: TGTGCCAGCAGTTTTAGGGGGCTCGATGAGCAGTTCTTC

clone size: once
CDR3 length: 12
D gene: .
V gene: TRBV6-5
J gene: TRBJ2-7
CDR3 protein: CASRFGESEQYF
CDR3 DNA: TGTGCCAGCAGATTCGGAGAAAGCGAGCAGTACTTC

clone size: .
CDR3 length: 15
D gene: .
V gene: TRBV19
J gene: TRBJ1-5
CDR3 protein: CASGAGPGGNQPQHF
CDR3 DNA: TGTGCCAGTGGGGCCGGGCCAGGAGGGAATCAGCCCCAGCATTTT

clone size: .
CDR3 length: 18
D gene: .
V gene: TRBV21-1
J gene: TRBJ1-5
CDR3 protein: CASMPNCAREGPHQPQHF
CDR3 DNA: TGTGCCAGCATGCCCAATTGTGCCAGGGAAGGGCCTCATCAGCCCCAGCATTTT

clone size: .
CDR3 length: 14
D gene: .
V gene: TRBV4-2
J gene: TRBJ2-5
CDR3 protein: CASSQTGQLETQYF
CDR3 DNA: TGTGCCAGCAGCCAAACCGGACAGTTGGAGACCCAGTACTTC

clone size: .
CDR3 length: 17
D gene: TRBD2
V gene: TRBV3-1/TRBV3-2
J gene: TRBJ2-4
CDR3 protein: CASSQVARGEKGDIQYF
CDR3 DNA: TGTGCCAGCAGCCAAGTGGCCCGGGGGGAAAAGGGAGACATTCAGTACTTC

clone size: .
CDR3 length: 14
D gene: TRBD1
V gene: TRBV13
J gene: TRBJ1-2
CDR3 protein: CASSQGTGSYGYTF
CDR3 DNA: TGTGCCAGCAGCCAGGGGACAGGATCCTATGGCTACACCTTC

clone size: .
CDR3 length: 11
D gene: .
V gene: TRBV12-5
J gene: TRBJ2-5
CDR3 protein: CASGIEETQYF
CDR3 DNA: TGTGCTAGTGGAATCGAGGAGACCCAGTACTTC

clone size: once
CDR3 length: 14
D gene: .
V gene: TRBV18
J gene: TRBJ1-1
CDR3 protein: CASSFGQTNTEAFF
CDR3 DNA: TGTGCCAGCTCGTTCGGACAGACTAACACTGAAGCTTTCTTT

clone size: .
CDR3 length: 15
D gene: .
V gene: TRBV9
J gene: TRBJ2-6
CDR3 protein: CASSVVAGGANVLTF
CDR3 DNA: TGTGCCAGCAGCGTAGTGGCAGGGGGGGCCAACGTCCTGACTTTC

clone size: .
CDR3 length: 15
D gene: TRBD1
V gene: TRBV7-6
J gene: TRBJ2-2
CDR3 protein: CASRSGQGSRGELFF
CDR3 DNA: TGTGCCAGCAGATCTGGACAGGGAAGCCGGGGGGAGCTGTTTTTT

clone size: .
CDR3 length: 16
D gene: TRBD2
V gene: TRBV3-1/TRBV3-2
J gene: TRBJ2-1
CDR3 protein: CASSQFGTSSYNEQFF
CDR3 DNA: TGTGCCAGCAGCCAGTTCGGGACTAGCTCCTACAATGAGCAGTTCTTC

clone size: .
CDR3 length: 13
D gene: .
V gene: TRBV28
J gene: TRBJ1-1
CDR3 protein: CASSPYRVPEAFF
CDR3 DNA: TGTGCCAGCAGTCCATACAGGGTTCCTGAAGCTTTCTTT

clone size: .
CDR3 length: 14
D gene: TRBD1
V gene: TRBV5-1
J gene: TRBJ1-1
CDR3 protein: CASSLGQENTEAFF
CDR3 DNA: TGCGCCAGCAGCTTAGGACAGGAAAACACTGAAGCTTTCTTT

clone size: .
CDR3 length: 16
D gene: .
V gene: TRBV7-3
J gene: TRBJ2-1
CDR3 protein: CASSLQHRERGNEQFF
CDR3 DNA: TGTGCCAGCAGCTTACAACACAGGGAGAGGGGCAATGAGCAGTTCTTC

clone size: once
CDR3 length: 13
D gene: TRBD1
V gene: TRBV5-1
J gene: TRBJ2-7
CDR3 protein: CASSLGQGARQYF
CDR3 DNA: TGCGCCAGCAGCTTGGGTCAGGGGGCGCGACAGTACTTC

clone size: .
CDR3 length: 15
D gene: .
V gene: TRBV27
J gene: TRBJ2-7
CDR3 protein: CASSLSIRSSYEQYF
CDR3 DNA: TGTGCCAGCAGTTTATCGATTAGGAGCTCCTACGAGCAGTACTTC

clone size: .
CDR3 length: 14
D gene: TRBD1
V gene: TRBV30
J gene: TRBJ1-5
CDR3 protein: CAWSLGTGPQPQHF
CDR3 DNA: TGTGCCTGGTCGCTAGGGACAGGGCCTCAGCCCCAGCATTTT

clone size: .
CDR3 length: 14
D gene: .
V gene: TRBV6-5
J gene: TRBJ2-1
CDR3 protein: CASSYRGIYNEQFF
CDR3 DNA: TGTGCCAGCAGTTATAGGGGGATCTACAATGAGCAGTTCTTC

clone size: .
CDR3 length: 14
D gene: TRBD1
V gene: TRBV6-5
J gene: TRBJ2-1
CDR3 protein: CASSSWTGGNEQFF
CDR3 DNA: TGTGCCAGCAGCTCCTGGACAGGGGGCAATGAGCAGTTCTTC

clone size: once
CDR3 length: 12
D gene: .
V gene: TRBV19
J gene: TRBJ1-2
CDR3 protein: CASNSRGFGYTF
CDR3 DNA: TGTGCCAGTAACTCCCGCGGGTTTGGCTACACCTTC

clone size: .
CDR3 length: 15
D gene: TRBD2
V gene: TRBV2
J gene: TRBJ2-4
CDR3 protein: CASRRTSGGWDIQYF
CDR3 DNA: TGTGCCAGCAGGAGGACTAGCGGGGGGTGGGACATTCAGTACTTC

clone size: .
CDR3 length: 18
D gene: TRBD2
V gene: TRBV7-2
J gene: TRBJ2-5
CDR3 protein: CASSLANVGSGGQETQYF
CDR3 DNA: TGTGCCAGCAGCTTAGCGAACGTCGGTAGCGGGGGGCAAGAGACCCAGTACTTC

clone size: .
CDR3 length: 18
D gene: TRBD2
V gene: TRBV9
J gene: TRBJ2-3
CDR3 protein: CASSVEGRLAEFTDTQYF
CDR3 DNA: TGTGCCAGCAGCGTAGAGGGAAGACTAGCCGAATTTACAGATACGCAGTATTTT

clone size: .
CDR3 length: 19
D gene: .
V gene: TRBV5-1
J gene: TRBJ2-4
CDR3 protein: CASSPRSGGLAGAKNIQYF
CDR3 DNA: TGCGCCAGCAGCCCCCGGTCTGGGGGCCTTGCGGGAGCCAAAAACATTCAGTACTTC

clone size: .
CDR3 length: 15
D gene: TRBD2
V gene: TRBV10-3
J gene: TRBJ2-7
CDR3 protein: CAISESFGGSYEQYF
CDR3 DNA: TGTGCCATCAGTGAGTCGTTCGGGGGGTCTTACGAGCAGTACTTC

clone size: .
CDR3 length: 13
D gene: TRBD1
V gene: TRBV6-1
J gene: TRBJ1-1
CDR3 protein: CASFWHRGSEAFF
CDR3 DNA: TGTGCCAGCTTCTGGCACAGGGGATCTGAAGCTTTCTTT